The entry below gives a single T cell receptor beta chain sequence along with its context. What it recognizes is unknown. They isolated at least 6 million PBMCs from each sample. The germline CDR1 and CDR2 sequences are SGHTA and FQGNSA. J was trimmed by 9 bases and V by 4 bases; bases with no gene match: 9. This CDR3 spans 15 amino acids. The data originate from a study of blood T cells in healthy people across ages. Using a J-beta primer mix together with a sample-barcoded 5' primer, a second PCR was run for roughly 7 to 11 cycles. Via MiXCR, TCRdb re-called the 5' RACE reads, giving one row per CDR3 protein. The sample comprises 2 million or so distinct CDR3 sequences, about 50% of which are singletons, and approximately 2.1% rests with the top ten. The study, taken as a whole, reports: Among long-lived donors, naive CD4+ cells were more numerous and diversity higher than in aged donors. A strong correlation was seen between TCR beta diversity and naive T cell percentage.

The origin of this receptor is a woman aged 35 to 49 in good health. The sequenced sample was blood. The J gene is TRBJ2-1, the V gene TRBV7-2; 10 bases match TRBD2. CDR3 in DNA: TGTGCCAGCAGCTCGACAGTAGCGGGGGGAATTGAGCAGTTCTTC. It specifies CASSSTVAGGIEQFF.